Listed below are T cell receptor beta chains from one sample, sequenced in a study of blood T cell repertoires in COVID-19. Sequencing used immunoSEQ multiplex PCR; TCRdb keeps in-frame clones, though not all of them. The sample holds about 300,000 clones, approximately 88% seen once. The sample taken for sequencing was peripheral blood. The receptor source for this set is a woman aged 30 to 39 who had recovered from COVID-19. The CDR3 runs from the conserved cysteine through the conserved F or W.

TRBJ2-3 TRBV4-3 CASSQGTSGGGTQYF
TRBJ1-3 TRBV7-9 CASSLSQGAGNTIYF
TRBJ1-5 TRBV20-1 CSASTGQPQHF
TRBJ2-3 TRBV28 CASSRAGSTDTQYF
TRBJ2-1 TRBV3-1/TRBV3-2 CASSLSIWAGLDNEQFF
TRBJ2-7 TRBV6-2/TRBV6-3 CASSPAGLAGAYYIYEQYF
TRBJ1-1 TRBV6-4 CASSVQGQGETEAFF
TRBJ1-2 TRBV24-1 CATSDRINYGYTF
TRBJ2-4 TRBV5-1 CASSLWRAKNIQYF
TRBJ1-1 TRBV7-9 CASSRTGGAGGTEAFF
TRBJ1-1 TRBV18 CASSPRQTDTEAFF
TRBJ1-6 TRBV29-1 CSVGQGGNSPLHF
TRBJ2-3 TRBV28 CASSVAGGLTDTQYF
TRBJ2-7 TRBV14 CASSPGQSLIPTNDEQYF
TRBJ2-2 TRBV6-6 CASSYRDSYTGELFF
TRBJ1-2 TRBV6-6 CASSAGQGYGYTF
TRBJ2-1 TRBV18 CASSPRLAGGRGEQFF
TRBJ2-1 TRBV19 CASSMDRFNEQFF
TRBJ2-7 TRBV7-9 CASSPLGGGGLYEQYF